Below, 14 T cell receptor beta chains from the same sample are listed, as sequenced in a study of blood T cell repertoires in COVID-19. Sequenced by immunoSEQ multiplex PCR; TCRdb stores in-frame clones only, minus some. The sample has hundreds of thousands of clones, roughly 86% seen once; the top ten hold roughly 2%. The sequenced sample consisted of PBMCs or T cells enriched from blood (not recorded which). These receptor sequences come from a woman aged 40 to 55 with acute COVID-19.

The V and J genes are TRBV10-3 and TRBJ1-1; TRBD1 might be the D (5 bases). The germline V gene encodes CDR1 ENHRY and CDR2 SYGVKD. With 0 bases removed from V and 4 bases from J, the gap between germline ends came to 12 bases. The CDR3 runs 15 residues. The CDR3 is CAISESKAGITEAFF. The CDR3 nucleotides are TGTGCCATCAGTGAGTCTAAGGCAGGGATCACTGAAGCTTTCTTT.

The rearrangement uses TRBV7-9 and TRBJ1-1; maybe TRBD1 (5 bases). This CDR3 comprises 14 residues. Germline assignment: CDR1 SEHNR and CDR2 FQNEAQ (reference sequence). V was shortened by 8 bases and J by 0 bases, with 13 bases between the two germline ends. The CDR3 loop reads CASVSGLLNTEAFF. DNA for the CDR3: TGTGCCAGCGTCTCGGGACTCCTGAACACTGAAGCTTTCTTT.

The chain joins TRBV7-6 to TRBJ1-2, with 9 bases identical to TRBD1. V shed 5 bases, J shed 4 bases, and the junction held 8 bases outside the gene matches. The CDR3 is 15 residues long. CDR1 SGHVS and CDR2 FNYEAQ come from the germline V gene. The CDR3 spells CASSLGDRETYGYTF. DNA of the CDR3: TGTGCCAGCAGCCTAGGGGACAGGGAGACCTATGGCTACACCTTC.

J is TRBJ1-2 and V is TRBV29-1; D not certain. Germline CDR1 SQVTM, CDR2 ANQGSEA. V gave up 4 bases and J gave up 3 bases, with 6 bases separating them. This CDR3 has 11 residues. In DNA form, the CDR3 reads TGCAGCGTTGGCAGTGACTATGGCTACACCTTC. Translated, it gives CSVGSDYGYTF.

This clone has a handful of counts. The chain combines TRBV5-1 with TRBJ2-2, with D unresolved. This CDR3 has 15 amino acids. Looked up from germline, CDR1 is SGHRS and CDR2 is YFSETQ. Deletions cut 4 bases from V and 1 base from J, with 11 bases between. The CDR3 sequence is CASSLPPKNTGELFF. CDR3 DNA sequence: TGCGCCAGCAGCCTACCTCCTAAGAACACCGGGGAGCTGTTTTTT.

This clone was counted between two and nine times. The chain employs TRBV2 and TRBJ1-4; no clear D. Between the trimmed V and J ends, which lost 8 bases and 7 bases, there was a span of 8 bases. The CDR3 spans 11 residues. Germline values: CDR1 SNHLY, CDR2 FYNNEI. CDR3 coding DNA: TGTGCCAGCGGAGTTCTTGAAAAACTGTTTTTT. Its translation is CASGVLEKLFF.

The chain couples TRBV19 to TRBJ2-5; 9 bases map to TRBD2. This CDR3 is built from 18 residues. The germline V gene has CDR1 LNHDA and CDR2 SQIVND (reference sequence). J was trimmed by 6 bases and V by 11 bases; bases with no gene match: 25. In DNA form, the CDR3 reads TGTGCCCCCCGGATGGGTATTCAGCTCGCGGGGGGGCCGAAGACCCAGTACTTC. Residues: CAPRMGIQLAGGPKTQYF.

CDR3 DNA: TGTGCCAGCAGCCGTGTAATCAGGGTCACCGGGGAGCTGTTTTTT. Residues: CASSRVIRVTGELFF. The chain is built from TRBV5-8 and TRBJ2-2, with D perhaps matching TRBD1 (5 bases). CDR1 and CDR2 from the germline V gene are SGHTS and YDEGEE. The V and J ends lost 4 bases and 4 bases respectively, with 14 bases between them. The CDR3 totals 15 residues.

The genes are TRBV27 and TRBJ2-7; possibly TRBD1 for D (6 bases). Trimming took 2 bases from V and 1 from J, leaving 15 bases between them. The CDR3 loop spans 16 amino acids. Per germline, CDR1 MNHEY and CDR2 SMNVEV (reference sequence). CDR3 sequence reads: CASSLTGRGNSYEQYF. The CDR3 DNA reads TGTGCCAGCAGTTTAACCGGCAGGGGAAATTCCTACGAGCAGTACTTC.

This clone turned up a few times. The V gene is TRBV7-9, the J gene TRBJ1-2, with TRBD1 identical over 9 bases. CDR1 is SEHNR and CDR2 is FQNEAQ in the germline V gene (reference sequence). Trimming at V came to 5 bases and at J to 4 bases, leaving 8 bases not matched to a gene. CDR3 length: 15 residues. The CDR3 DNA reads as TGTGCCAGCAGCCCAAACAGGGGGCGGGGCTATGGCTACACCTTC. Amino acid sequence: CASSPNRGRGYGYTF.

This chain uses TRBV19 with TRBJ2-7; 8 nucleotides align to TRBD1. Germline values: CDR1 LNHDA, CDR2 SQIVND (reference sequence). This CDR3 has 13 amino acids. V was clipped by 4 bases and J by 4 bases; unmatched bases: 3. As DNA, the CDR3 is TGTGCCAGTAGTAGTGACAGGGGATACGAGCAGTACTTC. It encodes CASSSDRGYEQYF.

This chain uses TRBV27 with TRBJ1-6; D remains ambiguous. CDR3 length: 13 residues. The V end lost 2 bases, the J end lost 9 bases, and 8 bases lay between the germline ends. The germline V gene has CDR1 MNHEY and CDR2 SMNVEV (reference sequence). The CDR3 region has the DNA TGTGCCAGCAGTTTAGAGGTTGGTTCACCCCTCCACTTT. Amino acids: CASSLEVGSPLHF.

This clone was seen once. The J gene is TRBJ1-2, the V gene TRBV10-3; D is ambiguous. The V end lost 0 bases, the J end lost 2 bases, and 13 bases lay between the germline ends. Germline CDR1 is ENHRY and CDR2 is SYGVKD. The CDR3 contains 16 residues. This chain's CDR3 is CAISESAAMRNYGYTF. CDR3 DNA sequence: TGTGCCATCAGTGAGTCGGCCGCAATGAGGAACTATGGCTACACCTTC.

The CDR3 loop is CASSYSRRDPYNEQFF. CDR3 in DNA: TGTGCCAGCAGTTACTCTAGGCGGGACCCCTACAATGAGCAGTTCTTC. The chain uses TRBV6-5 and TRBJ2-1; the D gene is possibly TRBD2 (6 bases). Trimming removed 0 bases from V and 2 bases from J, with 11 bases in between. Germline V gives CDR1 MNHEY, CDR2 SVGAGI. This CDR3 is built from 16 residues.